Each of the 17 T cell receptor beta chains below was sequenced from the same sample in a study of human T cells and chemical hapten exposure. TCRdb fed the RACE reads into MiXCR, producing one record per CDR3 protein. Of 80,000 to 95,000 distinct CDR3 sequences in the sample, 9.5% to 11% were seen once. Documented time point: patch test 2, 6 weeks after DPC sensitization. Noted treatment: therapeutic diphenylcyclopropenone sensitization with weekly scalp DPC. This material consisted of whole blood, taken in connection with sensitization to the hapten diphenylcyclopropenone (DPC). The receptors derive from a man aged 35 to 55 with alopecia areata. Some clones in this sample may be carry-over from other donors' samples.

This rearrangement joins TRBV9 to TRBJ1-1, with no clear D. This CDR3 is built from 16 residues. Trimming took 3 bases from V and 5 from J, leaving 20 bases between them. CDR1 is SGDLS, CDR2 YYNGEE, per germline. The CDR3 DNA reads TGTGCCAGCAGCGCACAGTCCTTGGACCGAGGGACTGAAGCTTTCTTT. Its translation is CASSAQSLDRGTEAFF.

The genes are TRBV18 and TRBJ1-2; weak D call: TRBD1 (6 bases). The CDR3 runs 16 residues. Germline CDR1 reads KGHSH; CDR2 reads LQKENI. Deletions cut 0 bases from V and 0 bases from J, with 11 bases between. The CDR3 sequence: CASSPPTGSANYGYTF. CDR3 sequence (DNA): TGTGCCAGCTCACCACCGACAGGCTCAGCTAACTATGGCTACACCTTC.

The V gene is TRBV12-3 or TRBV12-4, the J gene TRBJ1-1; possibly TRBD1 for D (6 bases). The CDR3 covers 12 residues. The V end was cut by 4 bases, the J end by 6 bases, with 9 bases between. In DNA form, the CDR3 reads TGTGCCAGCAGTTCAGAGGGGGCTGAAGCTTTCTTT. It codes for CASSSEGAEAFF.

This clonotype was counted only a few times. The chain combines TRBV30 with TRBJ2-4; no reliable D call. V was trimmed by 0 bases and J by 0 bases, leaving 9 bases between them. The length of the CDR3 is 15 residues. Germline loops: CDR1 GTSNPN, CDR2 SVGIG (reference sequence). The CDR3 DNA reads as TGTGCCTGGAGTGTAGCTGATTTAGCCAAAAACATTCAGTACTTC. Translated: CAWSVADLAKNIQYF.

This clonotype appeared a few times. The V call is TRBV5-5, the J call TRBJ1-1; 11 nucleotides align to TRBD1. The length of the CDR3 is 15 residues. CDR1 is SGHKS, CDR2 YYEKEE, per germline (reference sequence). The V and J ends lost 3 bases and 2 bases, in that order; junction bases with no gene match: 3. The CDR3 loop reads CASSSWTGGNTEAFF. As DNA, the CDR3 is TGTGCCAGCAGCTCCTGGACAGGGGGCAACACTGAAGCTTTCTTT.

This clonotype was counted a few times. The chain combines TRBV29-1 with TRBJ2-3, with 11 positions matching TRBD1. Per the germline V gene, CDR1 is SQVTM and CDR2 is ANQGSEA. The CDR3 loop spans 14 amino acids. The CDR3 DNA follows: TGCACCACCCGAGGGGACAGGGGGTCAGATACGCAGTATTTT. This gives the protein CTTRGDRGSDTQYF.

The sample holds a few counts of this clonotype. The V and J genes are TRBV12-3 or TRBV12-4 and TRBJ2-4; 7 bases are shared with TRBD1. Losses at the gene ends were 6 bases for V and 6 bases for J; bases not matched to a gene: 5. CDR3 length: 13 amino acids. CDR3 sequence: CASSGTAGNIQYF. DNA of the CDR3: TGTGCCAGCAGCGGGACAGCCGGAAACATTCAGTACTTC.

This clonotype came up a few times. The chain links TRBV10-3 to TRBJ1-5; maybe TRBD1 (6 bases). The CDR3 sequence is 16 residues long. Trimming removed 3 bases from V and 4 bases from J, with 16 bases in between. The germline gives CDR1 ENHRY, CDR2 SYGVKD. The DNA of the CDR3 is TGTGCCATCAGTGATACAGGGCCACTAATGAATCAGCCCCAGCATTTT. Translated: CAISDTGPLMNQPQHF.

The chain is built from TRBV5-6 and TRBJ1-6; D may be TRBD1 (6 bases). The CDR3 consists of 14 residues. Germline lookup yields CDR1 SGHDT and CDR2 YYEEEE. V was pared by 4 bases and J by 7 bases, with 12 bases between. The CDR3 coding sequence is TGTGCCAGCAGCATAGGGGGGACGAATTCACCCCTCCACTTT. It yields the protein CASSIGGTNSPLHF.

The sample holds a few counts of this clonotype. The CDR3 here is CASRSQTTNYGYTF. In DNA, the CDR3 is TGCGCCAGCAGAAGTCAGACCACTAACTATGGCTACACCTTC. This chain connects TRBV5-1 to TRBJ1-2; no firm D call. The CDR3 sequence is 14 residues long. Per germline, CDR1 SGHRS and CDR2 YFSETQ. Trimming stripped 5 bases from V and 0 bases from J, with 11 bases between.

The chain carries TRBV6-5 and TRBJ2-6, with D hard to call. In germline, CDR1 is MNHEY, CDR2 SVGAGI. The CDR3 runs to 16 residues. Between the trimmed V and J ends, which lost 2 bases and 4 bases, there was a span of 12 bases. The CDR3 region is CASSYPTPTGANVLTF. The CDR3 nucleotides read TGTGCCAGCAGTTACCCGACCCCCACCGGGGCCAACGTCCTGACTTTC.

This clonotype has a handful of counts. This rearrangement joins TRBV6-2 or TRBV6-3 to TRBJ2-5, with TRBD1 matching 7 bases. The junction had 2 bases not matched to a gene; V was cut back by 6 bases and J by 1 base. Germline V gene lookup returns CDR1 MNHEY and CDR2 SVGEGT. CDR3 length: 13 amino acids. The CDR3 here is CASSRQGQETQYF. DNA for the CDR3: TGTGCCAGCAGCCGACAGGGCCAAGAGACCCAGTACTTC.

This clonotype was seen more than once but under ten times. J is TRBJ2-7 and V is TRBV28, with TRBD1 as a possible D gene (5 bases). Germline V gives CDR1 MDHEN, CDR2 SYDVKM. The CDR3 is 12 residues long. V was trimmed by 6 bases and J by 4 bases, leaving 10 bases between them. The CDR3 region is CASSPTEYEQYF. CDR3 DNA: TGTGCCAGCAGCCCGACAGAATACGAGCAGTACTTC.

This clonotype was counted ten times or more. The chain uses TRBV6-5 and TRBJ2-1; D may be TRBD2 (5 bases). There are 17 residues in the CDR3. V was cut by 0 bases and J by 3 bases, with 15 bases left in between. Germline-derived CDR1 and CDR2 are MNHEY and SVGAGI. Written as DNA, the CDR3 is TGTGCCAGCAGTTACTCGATGGCTAGCCGAATCTACAATGAGCAGTTCTTC. It encodes CASSYSMASRIYNEQFF.

In this sample, this clonotype turned up many times. J is TRBJ1-2 and V is TRBV29-1; the match to TRBD1 covers 8 bases. CDR3 length: 13 amino acids. The germline gives CDR1 SQVTM, CDR2 ANQGSEA. After removal of 7 bases from V and 4 bases from J, the junction contained 8 bases not matched to a gene. CDR3: CSAGQGWSYGYTF. The CDR3 DNA reads TGCAGCGCCGGACAGGGATGGTCCTATGGCTACACCTTC. Looking up the rest from reference TRBV29-1 and TRBJ1-2 gives the full variable domain: SAVISQKPSRDICQRGTSLTIQCQVDSQVTMMFWYRQQPGQSLTLIATANQGSEATYESGFVIDKFPISRPNLTFSTLTVSNMSPEDSSIYLCSAGQGWSYGYTFGSGTRLTVV.

The V call is TRBV10-3, the J call TRBJ2-2, with 10 bases lining up with TRBD2. CDR3 size: 14 residues. Unmatched junction bases numbered 5, after V lost 9 bases and J lost 4 bases. Per germline, CDR1 ENHRY and CDR2 SYGVKD. CDR3 sequence: CAIEGLASTGELFF. DNA of the CDR3: TGTGCCATTGAGGGACTAGCGAGCACCGGGGAGCTGTTTTTT.

The J gene is TRBJ1-1, the V gene TRBV5-6, with a weak D call TRBD1 (5 bases). The CDR3 loop spans 14 amino acids. Germline CDR1 is SGHDT and CDR2 is YYEEEE. V dropped 3 bases and J dropped 6 bases, with 15 bases sitting between them. CDR3 nucleotide sequence: TGTGCCAGCAGCTACAGGTCTCCGGGGGCTGAAGCTTTCTTT. Protein: CASSYRSPGAEAFF.